The rows below give T cell receptor beta chains drawn from one sample of a study of blood T cell repertoires in COVID-19. Measured with immunoSEQ multiplex PCR; TCRdb has only the in-frame clones, and not every one. The table has about 170,000 clones, 79% seen once. Material for sequencing was PBMCs or T cells enriched from blood (not recorded which). The origin of the receptors is an older woman in a cohort exposed to, infected with or recovered from COVID-19 (not recorded which). Each CDR3 is given with its conserved first and last residue. D genes are given only for firm matches. Not every row has a clone size; where given, it reads once, few, many or a size class.

>TRBJ1-1|NA|NA|TRBV27
CASSWTENTEAFF
TGTGCCAGCAGTTGGACAGAGAACACTGAAGCTTTCTTT
>TRBJ2-4|NA|few|TRBV19
CASSKVGQGSIQYF
TGTGCCAGTAGTAAGGTGGGGCAGGGTTCTATTCAGTACTTC
>TRBJ2-1|NA|NA|TRBV12-3/TRBV12-4
CASSTRRRPQFF
TGTGCCAGCAGTACCCGACGGCGGCCTCAGTTCTTC
>TRBJ2-1|TRBD2|NA|TRBV29-1
CSVEDLGGRAYNEQFF
TGCAGCGTTGAAGATCTCGGCGGGAGGGCTTACAATGAGCAGTTCTTC
>TRBJ1-1|NA|NA|TRBV6-5
CASSSELYTEAFF
TGTGCCAGCAGCTCTGAACTATACACTGAAGCTTTCTTT
>TRBJ2-1|NA|NA|TRBV4-2
CASSQDYIISYNEQFF
TGTGCCAGCAGCCAGGACTACATAATCTCCTACAATGAGCAGTTCTTC
>TRBJ2-2|TRBD2|NA|TRBV7-2
CASSLVPSGRTGELFF
TGTGCCAGCAGCTTAGTCCCTAGCGGGAGGACCGGGGAGCTGTTTTTT
>TRBJ1-3|NA|NA|TRBV3-1/TRBV3-2
CASSQGPGLGNTIYF
TGTGCCAGCAGCCAAGGGCCAGGGCTCGGAAACACCATATATTTT
>TRBJ2-2|NA|NA|TRBV15
CATSFGGGELFF
TGTGCCACCAGCTTCGGAGGCGGGGAGCTGTTTTTT
>TRBJ2-7|NA|NA|TRBV18
CASSPAGGGPYEQYF
TGTGCCAGCTCACCAGCAGGGGGAGGCCCCTACGAGCAGTACTTC
>TRBJ2-1|NA|NA|TRBV7-3
CASSLTPRALYNEQFF
TGTGCCAGCAGCTTAACCCCAAGAGCTCTCTACAATGAGCAGTTCTTC
>TRBJ2-7|TRBD1|NA|TRBV7-6
CASSLEGQGKNPTYEQYF
TGTGCCAGCAGCTTAGAAGGACAGGGGAAAAATCCGACCTACGAGCAGTACTTC
>TRBJ2-3|NA|once|TRBV28
CASSLAGGKDTQYF
TGTGCCAGCAGTTTAGCTGGAGGTAAAGATACGCAGTATTTT
>TRBJ1-1|TRBD1|NA|TRBV7-2
CASSWTGGSEAFF
TGTGCCAGCAGCTGGACAGGGGGCAGTGAAGCTTTCTTT
>TRBJ2-5|NA|NA|TRBV7-9
CASSFGWGTPEETQYF
TGTGCCAGCAGCTTCGGGTGGGGGACACCAGAAGAGACCCAGTACTTC
>TRBJ2-2|TRBD2|NA|TRBV3-1/TRBV3-2
CASSLAGGTGELFF
TGTGCCAGCAGCCTGGCGGGGGGCACCGGGGAGCTGTTTTTT
>TRBJ2-3|TRBD1|once|TRBV5-1
CASSSLDRGTDTQYF
TGCGCCAGCAGCTCCTTAGACAGGGGCACAGATACGCAGTATTTT
>TRBJ1-5|TRBD1|NA|TRBV27
CASSSQGAWQPQHF
TGTGCCAGCAGTTCACAGGGGGCTTGGCAGCCCCAGCATTTT
>TRBJ1-6|TRBD1|NA|TRBV5-6
CASSVTGHDSPLHF
TGTGCCAGCAGCGTGACAGGGCATGATTCACCCCTCCACTTT
>TRBJ1-4|TRBD1|NA|TRBV7-9
CTSSRGTALVEKLFF
TGTACCAGCAGCCGAGGGACAGCTCTTGTTGAAAAACTGTTTTTT
>TRBJ2-1|NA|NA|TRBV12-5
CASGSVAYNEQFF
TGTGCTAGTGGTTCGGTAGCGTATAATGAGCAGTTCTTC
>TRBJ2-7|TRBD1|once|TRBV11-3
CASSFLQGATYEQYF
TGTGCCAGCAGCTTTTTACAGGGGGCGACCTACGAGCAGTACTTC
>TRBJ2-7|TRBD2|few|TRBV7-8
CASSSGLAGRAYEQYF
TGTGCCAGCAGCTCGGGACTAGCGGGGCGAGCCTACGAGCAGTACTTC
>TRBJ2-1|NA|NA|TRBV12-3/TRBV12-4
CASSLAGVTQFF
TGTGCCAGCAGTTTAGCGGGAGTGACGCAGTTCTTC
>TRBJ2-1|NA|NA|TRBV5-1
CASSLISNEQFF
TGCGCCAGCAGCTTGATCAGCAATGAGCAGTTCTTC
>TRBJ1-2|TRBD1|once|TRBV28
CASRDRDYGYTF
TGTGCCTCCCGGGACAGGGACTATGGCTACACCTTC
>TRBJ1-6|TRBD1|once|TRBV5-1
CASTSDREDSPLHF
TGCGCCAGCACCTCGGACAGGGAGGATTCACCCCTCCACTTT
>TRBJ2-3|TRBD2|NA|TRBV10-1
CASHVFLAGVGTDTQYF
TGCGCCAGCCACGTATTCTTAGCGGGAGTGGGCACAGATACGCAGTATTTT
>TRBJ2-5|TRBD2|NA|TRBV6-2/TRBV6-3
CASSFGLAGMGQETQYF
TGTGCCAGCAGTTTTGGACTAGCGGGTATGGGGCAAGAGACCCAGTACTTC
>TRBJ2-1|TRBD2|NA|TRBV6-2/TRBV6-3
CASSYSPSGRAYNEQFF
TGTGCCAGCAGTTACTCCCCTAGCGGGAGGGCCTACAATGAGCAGTTCTTC
>TRBJ2-7|TRBD1|few|TRBV7-6
CASSFGTASYEQYF
TGTGCCAGCAGCTTCGGGACAGCTTCCTACGAGCAGTACTTC
>TRBJ2-7|TRBD2|NA|TRBV3-1/TRBV3-2
CASSPGGTYEQYF
TGTGCCAGCAGCCCGGGGGGAACCTACGAGCAGTACTTC
>TRBJ2-1|TRBD2|NA|TRBV19
CASSSQATSGPYNEQFF
TGTGCCAGTAGTTCTCAGGCGACTAGCGGGCCTTACAATGAGCAGTTCTTC
>TRBJ2-7|TRBD2|NA|TRBV6-2/TRBV6-3
CASSLLAGVRNEQYF
TGTGCCAGCAGTTTACTAGCGGGAGTTCGAAACGAGCAGTACTTC
>TRBJ2-3|NA|once|TRBV3-1/TRBV3-2
CASSRGEPTQYF
TGTGCCAGCAGCCGGGGCGAACCTACGCAGTATTTT
>TRBJ1-1|NA|once|TRBV15
CATSRDRDLAEAFF
TGTGCCACCAGCAGAGATCGGGATTTGGCGGAAGCTTTCTTT
>TRBJ2-1|NA|NA|TRBV7-3
CASSEGRVSYNEQFF
TGTGCCAGCAGCGAGGGTAGGGTCTCGTACAATGAGCAGTTCTTC
>TRBJ2-1|TRBD2|NA|TRBV28
CASTPLGGLAGPSYNEQFF
TGTGCCAGCACTCCTCTGGGGGGACTAGCGGGCCCCTCTTACAATGAGCAGTTCTTC
>TRBJ2-4|TRBD2|few|TRBV24-1
CATSSSGGTQYF
TGTGCCACCAGCTCATCGGGGGGGACTCAGTACTTC
>TRBJ1-2|NA|NA|TRBV6-5
CASRPDRDYGYTF
TGTGCCAGCAGACCCGACAGAGACTATGGCTACACCTTC
>TRBJ1-6|NA|few|TRBV10-3
CAISTGTNSPLHF
TGTGCCATCAGCACAGGGACGAATTCACCCCTCCACTTT
>TRBJ1-2|NA|NA|TRBV28
CASSFTLITYGYTF
TGTGCCAGCAGTTTTACATTAATCACCTATGGCTACACCTTC
>TRBJ2-7|TRBD2|NA|TRBV27
CASSLSGRPSEQYF
TGTGCCAGCAGTCTTAGCGGGAGGCCCAGCGAGCAGTACTTC
>TRBJ2-7|NA|NA|TRBV19
CASIGGYEQYF
TGTGCCAGTATCGGAGGCTACGAACAGTACTTC
>TRBJ2-1|TRBD2|NA|TRBV5-6
CASSSLAGRLKSHNEQFF
TGTGCCAGCAGCTCACTAGCGGGAAGACTGAAATCCCACAATGAGCAGTTCTTC